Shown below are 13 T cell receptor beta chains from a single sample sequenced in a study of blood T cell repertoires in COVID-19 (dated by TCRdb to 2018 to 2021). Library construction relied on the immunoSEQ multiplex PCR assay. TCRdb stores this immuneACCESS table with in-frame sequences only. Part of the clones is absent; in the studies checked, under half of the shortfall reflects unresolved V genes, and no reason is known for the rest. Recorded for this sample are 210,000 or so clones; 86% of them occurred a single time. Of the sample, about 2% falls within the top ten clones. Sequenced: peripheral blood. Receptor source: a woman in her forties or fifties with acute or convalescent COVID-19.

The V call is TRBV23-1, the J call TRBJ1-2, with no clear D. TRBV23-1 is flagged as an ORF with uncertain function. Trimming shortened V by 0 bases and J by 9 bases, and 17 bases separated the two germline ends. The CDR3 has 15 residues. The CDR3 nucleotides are TGCGCCAGCAGTCAATCGGAGGAATCGGGCAAGAGCTACACCTTC. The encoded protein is CASSQSEESGKSYTF.

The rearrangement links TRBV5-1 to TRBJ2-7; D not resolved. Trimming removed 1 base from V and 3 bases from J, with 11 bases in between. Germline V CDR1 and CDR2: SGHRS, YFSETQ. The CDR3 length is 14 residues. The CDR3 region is CASSLFLVNYEQYF. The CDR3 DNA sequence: TGCGCCAGCAGCTTGTTTCTAGTGAACTACGAGCAGTACTTC.

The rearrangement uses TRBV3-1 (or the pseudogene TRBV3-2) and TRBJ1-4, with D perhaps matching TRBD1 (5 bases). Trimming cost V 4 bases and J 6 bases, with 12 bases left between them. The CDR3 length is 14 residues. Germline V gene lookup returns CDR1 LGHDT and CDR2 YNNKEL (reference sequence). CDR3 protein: CASSPGWGDEKLFF. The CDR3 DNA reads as TGTGCCAGCAGCCCAGGGTGGGGGGATGAAAAACTGTTTTTT.

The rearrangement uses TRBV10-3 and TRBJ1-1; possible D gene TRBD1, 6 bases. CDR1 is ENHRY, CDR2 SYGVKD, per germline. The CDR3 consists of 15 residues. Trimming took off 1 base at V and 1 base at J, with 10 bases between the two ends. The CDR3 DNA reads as TGTGCCATCAGTGAGTACAGGGCGGGGAACACTGAAGCTTTCTTT. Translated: CAISEYRAGNTEAFF.

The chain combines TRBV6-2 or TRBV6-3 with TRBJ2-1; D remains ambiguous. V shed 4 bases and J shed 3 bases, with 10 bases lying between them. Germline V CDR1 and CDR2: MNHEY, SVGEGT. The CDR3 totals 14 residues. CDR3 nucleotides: TGTGCCAGCAGTTCCCATACTGACTACAATGAGCAGTTCTTC. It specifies CASSSHTDYNEQFF.

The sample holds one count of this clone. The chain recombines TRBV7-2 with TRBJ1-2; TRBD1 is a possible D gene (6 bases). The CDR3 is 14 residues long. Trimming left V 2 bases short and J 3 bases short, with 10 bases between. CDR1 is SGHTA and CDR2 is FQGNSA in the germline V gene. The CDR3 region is CASSLYRVDYGYTF. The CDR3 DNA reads TGTGCCAGCAGCTTATACAGGGTTGACTATGGCTACACCTTC.

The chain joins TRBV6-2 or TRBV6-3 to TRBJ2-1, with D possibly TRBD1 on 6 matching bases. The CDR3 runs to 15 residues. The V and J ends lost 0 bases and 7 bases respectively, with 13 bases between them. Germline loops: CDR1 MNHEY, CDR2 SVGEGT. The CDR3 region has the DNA TGTGCCAGCAGTTACTCTGGGGGCCTGAGAAATGAGCAGTTCTTC. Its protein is CASSYSGGLRNEQFF.

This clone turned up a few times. CDR3 protein: CATSHRGYNEQFF. The DNA of the CDR3 is TGTGCCACCAGCCACAGGGGATACAATGAGCAGTTCTTC. V and J are TRBV24-1 and TRBJ2-1; 7 bases are a match to TRBD1. This CDR3 is built from 13 residues. Germline CDR1 KGHDR, CDR2 SFDVKD. The trim removed 7 bases at V and 4 bases at J, leaving 3 bases unmatched.

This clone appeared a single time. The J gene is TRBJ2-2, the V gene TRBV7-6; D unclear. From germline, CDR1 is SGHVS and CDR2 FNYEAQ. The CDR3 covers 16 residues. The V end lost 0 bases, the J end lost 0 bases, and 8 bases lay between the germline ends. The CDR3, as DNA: TGTGCCAGCAGCTTAGCCGCAGGTTCGAACACCGGGGAGCTGTTTTTT. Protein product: CASSLAAGSNTGELFF.

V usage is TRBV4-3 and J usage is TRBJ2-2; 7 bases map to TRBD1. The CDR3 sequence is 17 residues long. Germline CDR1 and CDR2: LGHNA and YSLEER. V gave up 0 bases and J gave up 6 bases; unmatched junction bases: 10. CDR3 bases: TGCGCCAGCAGCCAAGATTCACCGACAGGGCGGGCCGGGGAGCTGTTTTTT. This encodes CASSQDSPTGRAGELFF.

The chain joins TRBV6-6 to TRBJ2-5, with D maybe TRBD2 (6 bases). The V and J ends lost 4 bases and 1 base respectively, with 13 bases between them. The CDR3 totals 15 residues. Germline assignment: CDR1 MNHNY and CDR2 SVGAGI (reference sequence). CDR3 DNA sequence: TGTGCCAGCAGTTGGGGCGGGACGCCCCAAGAGACCCAGTACTTC. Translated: CASSWGGTPQETQYF.

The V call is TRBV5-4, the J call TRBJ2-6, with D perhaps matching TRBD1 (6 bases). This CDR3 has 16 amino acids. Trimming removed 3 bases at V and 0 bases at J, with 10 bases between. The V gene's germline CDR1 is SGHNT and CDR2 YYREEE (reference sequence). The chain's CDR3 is CASSSATGSGANVLTF. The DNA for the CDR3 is TGTGCCAGCAGCTCGGCGACAGGCTCTGGGGCCAACGTCCTGACTTTC. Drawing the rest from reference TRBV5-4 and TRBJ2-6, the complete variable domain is ETGVTQSPTHLIKTRGQQVTLRCSSQSGHNTVSWYQQALGQGPQFIFQYYREEENGRGNFPPRFSGLQFPNYSSELNVNALELDDSALYLCASSSATGSGANVLTFGAGSRLTVL.

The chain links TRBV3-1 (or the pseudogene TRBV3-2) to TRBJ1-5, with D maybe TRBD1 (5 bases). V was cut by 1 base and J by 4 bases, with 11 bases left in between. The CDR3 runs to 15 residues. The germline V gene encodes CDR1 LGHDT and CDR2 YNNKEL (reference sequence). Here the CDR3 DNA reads TGTGCCAGCAGCCAAGGTCCAGGGTGGAATCAGCCCCAGCATTTT. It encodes CASSQGPGWNQPQHF.